This T cell receptor (beta chain) stems from a study of blood T cell repertoires in COVID-19. In the original processing: It was from reference gene primer amplification that nucleated cell counts were estimated. Using immunoSEQ multiplex PCR, the repertoire was profiled, and TCRdb retains in-frame clones only, with some absent. The V and J calls and clone size were taken over from that table, and D and trimming were inferred from the DNA. The sample has over 50,000 clones, 85% to 90% seen once. Trimming cost V 1 base and J 4 bases, with 10 bases left between them. This CDR3 region has 15 residues. CDR1 and CDR2 from the germline V gene are LGHDT and YNNKEL (reference sequence).

The V and J genes are TRBV3-1 (or the pseudogene TRBV3-2) and TRBJ2-2; weak D call: TRBD1 (5 bases). The specimen was peripheral blood. This TCR was sampled from a human donor in a cohort sampled during active COVID-19. This chain's CDR3 is CASSQAAGSTGELFF. Written as DNA, the CDR3 is TGTGCCAGCAGCCAAGCGGCAGGGTCCACCGGGGAGCTGTTTTTT.